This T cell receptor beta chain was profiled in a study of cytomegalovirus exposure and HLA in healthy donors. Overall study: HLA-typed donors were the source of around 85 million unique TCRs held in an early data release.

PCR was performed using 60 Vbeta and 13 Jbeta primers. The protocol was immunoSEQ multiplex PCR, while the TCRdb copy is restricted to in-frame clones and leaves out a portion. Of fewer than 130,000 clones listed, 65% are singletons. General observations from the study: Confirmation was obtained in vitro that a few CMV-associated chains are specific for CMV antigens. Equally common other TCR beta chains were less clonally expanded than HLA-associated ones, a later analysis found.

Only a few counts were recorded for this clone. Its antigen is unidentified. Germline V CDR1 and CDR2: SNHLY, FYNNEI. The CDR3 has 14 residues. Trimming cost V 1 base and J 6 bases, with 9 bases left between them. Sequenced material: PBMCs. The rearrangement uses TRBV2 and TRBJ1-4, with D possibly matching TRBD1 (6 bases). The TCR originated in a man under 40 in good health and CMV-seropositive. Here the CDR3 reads CASSEGRGDEKLFF. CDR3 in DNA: TGTGCCAGCAGTGAAGGCAGGGGTGATGAAAAACTGTTTTTT.